This T cell receptor beta chain was observed in a study of cytomegalovirus exposure and HLA in healthy donors. Study conclusions and caveats: While the bulk of TCR sequences proved rare, some public TCRs turned up in many donors. Productive status was seen about 90% or about 30% of the time for most TCR beta V segments in an earlier analysis. Analysis was performed later, and it showed HLA-associated TCR beta chains to be more clonally expanded than equally common others.

V was trimmed by 9 bases and J by 0 bases, leaving 8 bases between them. In germline, CDR1 is WSHSY, CDR2 SAAADI. The CDR3 consists of 13 residues. In regard to this clone: What it recognizes is unknown.

60 Vbeta and 13 Jbeta primers were used in PCR. The assay was immunoSEQ multiplex PCR, and TCRdb's table has in-frame clones only and misses some. Of approximately 130,000 clones in the sample, approximately 8% are singletons; the top ten hold 5% to 6.5%. The V call is TRBV10-2, the J call TRBJ1-4; D unclear. Sequenced input: PBMCs. The receptor's source is a woman aged 40 to 50 in good health and CMV-seropositive. This chain's CDR3 is CASRDATNEKLFF. As DNA, the CDR3 is TGCGCCAGTCGGGATGCAACTAATGAAAAACTGTTTTTT.